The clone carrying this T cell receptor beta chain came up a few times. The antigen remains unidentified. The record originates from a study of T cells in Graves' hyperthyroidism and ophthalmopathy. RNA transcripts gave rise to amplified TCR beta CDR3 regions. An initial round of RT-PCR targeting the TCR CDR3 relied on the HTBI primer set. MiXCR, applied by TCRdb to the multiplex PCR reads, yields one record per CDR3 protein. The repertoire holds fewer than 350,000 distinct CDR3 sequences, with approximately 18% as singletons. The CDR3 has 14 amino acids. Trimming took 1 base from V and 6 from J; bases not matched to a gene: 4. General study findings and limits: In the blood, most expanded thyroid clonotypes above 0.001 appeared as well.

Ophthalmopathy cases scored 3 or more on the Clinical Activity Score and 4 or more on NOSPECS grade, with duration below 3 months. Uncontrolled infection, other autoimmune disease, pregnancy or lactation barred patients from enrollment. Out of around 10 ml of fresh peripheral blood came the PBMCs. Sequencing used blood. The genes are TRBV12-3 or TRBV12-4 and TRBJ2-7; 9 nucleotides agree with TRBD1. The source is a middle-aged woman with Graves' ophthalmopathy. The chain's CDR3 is CASSLVQGASEQYF. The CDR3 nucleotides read TGTGCCAGCAGTTTAGTACAGGGGGCGAGCGAGCAGTACTTC.